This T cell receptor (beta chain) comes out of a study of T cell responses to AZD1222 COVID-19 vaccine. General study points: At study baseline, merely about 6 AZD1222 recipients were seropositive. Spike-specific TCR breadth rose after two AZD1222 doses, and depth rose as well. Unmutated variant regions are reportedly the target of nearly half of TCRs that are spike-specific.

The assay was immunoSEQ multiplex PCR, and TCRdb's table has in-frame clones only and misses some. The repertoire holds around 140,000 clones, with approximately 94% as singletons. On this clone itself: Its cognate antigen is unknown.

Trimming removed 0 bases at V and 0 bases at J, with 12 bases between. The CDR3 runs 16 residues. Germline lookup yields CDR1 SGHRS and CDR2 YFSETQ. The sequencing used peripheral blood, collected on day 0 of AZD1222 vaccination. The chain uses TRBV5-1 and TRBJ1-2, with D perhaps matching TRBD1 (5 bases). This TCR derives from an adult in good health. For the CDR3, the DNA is TGCGCCAGCAGCTTGGGTTCCGGCAGGGCTAACTATGGCTACACCTTC. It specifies CASSLGSGRANYGYTF.